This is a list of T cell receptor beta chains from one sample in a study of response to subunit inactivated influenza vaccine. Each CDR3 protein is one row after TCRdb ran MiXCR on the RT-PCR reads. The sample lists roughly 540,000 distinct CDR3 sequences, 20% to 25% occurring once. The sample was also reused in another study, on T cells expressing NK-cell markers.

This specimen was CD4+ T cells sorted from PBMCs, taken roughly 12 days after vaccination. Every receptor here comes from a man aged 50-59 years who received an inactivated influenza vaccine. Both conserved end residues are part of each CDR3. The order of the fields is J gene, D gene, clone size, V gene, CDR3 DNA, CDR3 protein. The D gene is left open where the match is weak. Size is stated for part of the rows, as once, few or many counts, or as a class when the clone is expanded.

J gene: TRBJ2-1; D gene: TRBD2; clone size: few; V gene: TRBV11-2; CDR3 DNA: TGTGCCAGCAGCTTACCAAGGACTAGCGGGACGAAGGGGTACAATGAGCAGTTCTTC; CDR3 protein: CASSLPRTSGTKGYNEQFF
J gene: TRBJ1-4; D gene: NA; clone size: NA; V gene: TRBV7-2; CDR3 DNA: TGTGCCAGCAGGAATCGGGGGGGGACTAATGAAAAACTGTTTTTT; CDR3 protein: CASRNRGGTNEKLFF
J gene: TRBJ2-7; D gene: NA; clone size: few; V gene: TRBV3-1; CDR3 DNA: TGTGCCAGCAGCCAAGTCGTGGGGGTTGGGCAGTACTTC; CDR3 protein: CASSQVVGVGQYF
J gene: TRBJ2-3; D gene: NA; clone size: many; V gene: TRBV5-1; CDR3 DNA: TGCGCCAGCAGCTTCAAGGGTTCGATCACAGATACGCAGTATTTT; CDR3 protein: CASSFKGSITDTQYF
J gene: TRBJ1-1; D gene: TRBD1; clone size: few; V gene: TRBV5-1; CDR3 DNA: TGCGCCAGCAGCCTGGGGACAGGGGGCCGCATGAACACTGAAGCTTTCTTT; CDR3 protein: CASSLGTGGRMNTEAFF
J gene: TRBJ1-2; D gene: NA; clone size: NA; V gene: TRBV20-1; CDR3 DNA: TGCAGTGCTAGACGTGGGAATGGCTACACCTTC; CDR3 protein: CSARRGNGYTF
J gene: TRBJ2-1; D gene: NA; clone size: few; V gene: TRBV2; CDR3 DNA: TGTGCCAGCAGTTCAGCCGGGCCCCCTTACAATGAGCAGTTCTTC; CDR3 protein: CASSSAGPPYNEQFF
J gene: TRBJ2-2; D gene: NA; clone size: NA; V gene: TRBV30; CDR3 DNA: TGTGCCTGGAGTGGGCAATCCACCGGGGAGCTGTTTTTT; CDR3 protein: CAWSGQSTGELFF
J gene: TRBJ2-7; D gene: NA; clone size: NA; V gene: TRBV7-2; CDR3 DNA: TGTGCCAGCAGCCGCCTTTCGGGAATCCCCGAGCAGTACTTC; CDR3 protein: CASSRLSGIPEQYF
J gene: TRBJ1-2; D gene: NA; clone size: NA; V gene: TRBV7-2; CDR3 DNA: TGTGCCAGCAGCCAGGACAGTGACTATGGCTACACCTTC; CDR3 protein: CASSQDSDYGYTF
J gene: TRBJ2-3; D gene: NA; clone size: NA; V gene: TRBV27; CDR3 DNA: TGTGCCAGCAGTTCCTACCCCGGGTTGAAGAGCACAGATACGCAGTATTTT; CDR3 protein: CASSSYPGLKSTDTQYF
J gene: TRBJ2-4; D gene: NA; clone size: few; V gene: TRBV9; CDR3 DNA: TGTGCCAGCAGCGCGACAGCCGACAAAAACATTCAGTACTTC; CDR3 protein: CASSATADKNIQYF
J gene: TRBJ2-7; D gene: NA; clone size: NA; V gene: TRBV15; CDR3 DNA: TGTGCCACCAGCATGGAAGTAAACTACGAGCAGTACTTC; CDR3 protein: CATSMEVNYEQYF
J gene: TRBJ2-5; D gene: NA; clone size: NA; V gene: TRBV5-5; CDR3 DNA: TGTGCCAGCAGCTTGGTACAGGACGTCCAAGAGACCCAGTACTTC; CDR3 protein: CASSLVQDVQETQYF
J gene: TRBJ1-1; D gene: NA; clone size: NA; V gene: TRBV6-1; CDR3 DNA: TGTGCCAGCAGTGAAAAAGAGGAAGGAAAGAACACTGAAGCTTTCTTT; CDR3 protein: CASSEKEEGKNTEAFF
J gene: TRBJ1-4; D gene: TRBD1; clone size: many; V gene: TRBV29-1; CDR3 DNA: TGCAGCGTTGGACAGGGCCGAGGGGAAAAACTGTTTTTT; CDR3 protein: CSVGQGRGEKLFF
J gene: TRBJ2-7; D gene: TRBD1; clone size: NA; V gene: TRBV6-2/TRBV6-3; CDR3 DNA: TGTGCCAGCAGTCCCGCGGGACAGGGGTCAGCCGAGCAGTACTTC; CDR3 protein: CASSPAGQGSAEQYF
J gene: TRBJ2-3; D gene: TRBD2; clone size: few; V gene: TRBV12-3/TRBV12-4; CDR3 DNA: TGTGCCAGCAGGGGGACACTAGCGGGGAGCACAGATACGCAGTATTTT; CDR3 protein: CASRGTLAGSTDTQYF
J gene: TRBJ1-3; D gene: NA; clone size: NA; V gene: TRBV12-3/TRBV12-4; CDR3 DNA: TGTGCCAGCAGTTTATTGAGGGACACCATATATTTT; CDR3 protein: CASSLLRDTIYF
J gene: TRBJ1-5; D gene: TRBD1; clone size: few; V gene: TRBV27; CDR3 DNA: TGTGCCAGCAGTTCGGGGACAGGGCGGAATCAGCCCCAGCATTTT; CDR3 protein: CASSSGTGRNQPQHF
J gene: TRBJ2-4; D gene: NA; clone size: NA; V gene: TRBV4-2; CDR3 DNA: TGTGCCAGCAGCCAAGACAAAAGTGGGATTCAGTACTTC; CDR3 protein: CASSQDKSGIQYF
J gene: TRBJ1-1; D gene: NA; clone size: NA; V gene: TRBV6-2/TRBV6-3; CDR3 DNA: TGTGCCAGCAGTTACATCAGGGGTGAAGCTTTCTTT; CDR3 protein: CASSYIRGEAFF
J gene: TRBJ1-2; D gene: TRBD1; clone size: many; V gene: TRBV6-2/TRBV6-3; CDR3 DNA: TGTGCCAGCAGGACTCGACTGACAGGGATAGGCGGCTACACCTTC; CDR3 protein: CASRTRLTGIGGYTF
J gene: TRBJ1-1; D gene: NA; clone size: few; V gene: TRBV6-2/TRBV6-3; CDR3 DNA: TGTGCCAGCAGTTACAATCGGTTCACTGAAGCTTTCTTT; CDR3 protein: CASSYNRFTEAFF
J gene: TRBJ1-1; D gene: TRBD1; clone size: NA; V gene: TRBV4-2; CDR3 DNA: TGTGCCAGCAGCCAAGAGGAGGGGGCAAGGAACACTGAAGCTTTCTTT; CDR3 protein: CASSQEEGARNTEAFF
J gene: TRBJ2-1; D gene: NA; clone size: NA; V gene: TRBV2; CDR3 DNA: TGTGCCAGCAGTGCGGTTAATGAGCAGTTCTTC; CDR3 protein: CASSAVNEQFF
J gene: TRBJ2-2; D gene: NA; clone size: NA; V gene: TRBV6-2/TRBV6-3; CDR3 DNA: TGTGCCAGCACGACAGGAGACTATACCGGGGAGCTGTTTTTT; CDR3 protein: CASTTGDYTGELFF
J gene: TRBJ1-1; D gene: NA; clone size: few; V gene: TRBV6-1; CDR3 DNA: TGTGCCAGCAGTGATCCGTACACCTTACCTACCATGAACACTGAAGCTTTCTTT; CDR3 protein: CASSDPYTLPTMNTEAFF
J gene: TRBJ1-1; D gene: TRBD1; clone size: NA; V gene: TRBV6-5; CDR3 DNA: TGTGCCAGCAGCTACGGACAGGGGGCTGAAGCTTTCTTT; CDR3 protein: CASSYGQGAEAFF
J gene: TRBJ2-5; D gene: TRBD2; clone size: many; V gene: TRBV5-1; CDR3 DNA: TGCGCCAGCACCTTCTGGGCGGGAGATACCCAAGAGACCCAGTACTTC; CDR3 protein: CASTFWAGDTQETQYF